The clone carrying this T cell receptor beta chain was counted only a few times. Using its own MiXCR run on the RT-PCR reads, TCRdb lists one record per CDR3 protein. Among 280,000 or so distinct CDR3 sequences, less than 25% were seen once, and the ten largest hold roughly a tenth. V was pared by 6 bases and J by 0 bases, with 13 bases between. The CDR3 has 15 amino acids. Germline V gene data show CDR1 as SNHLY and CDR2 as FYNNEI. This record comes from a study of response to subunit inactivated influenza vaccine. This sequence joins TRBV2 and TRBJ2-3; a possible D gene is TRBD2 (6 bases). This TCR was sampled from a man in his fifties or sixties who received an inactivated influenza vaccine. Sequencing used PBMCs from blood, obtained around 22 months after vaccination. DNA of the CDR3: TGTGCCAGCAGAACCTCCGGGACTAGCACAGATACGCAGTATTTT. This sequence encodes CASRTSGTSTDTQYF.